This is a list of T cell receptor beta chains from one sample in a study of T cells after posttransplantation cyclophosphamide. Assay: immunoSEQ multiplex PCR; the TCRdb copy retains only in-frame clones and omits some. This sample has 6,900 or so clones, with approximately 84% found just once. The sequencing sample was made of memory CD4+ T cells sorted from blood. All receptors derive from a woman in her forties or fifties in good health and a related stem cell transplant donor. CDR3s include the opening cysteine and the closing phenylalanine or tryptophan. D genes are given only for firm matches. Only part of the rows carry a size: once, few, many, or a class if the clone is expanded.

TGTGCCAGTAGTATGGCGGACACTGAAGCTTTCTTT | CASSMADTEAFF | NA | TRBJ1-1 | few | TRBV19
TGCGCCAGCAGCTTGGTTGGCGGCGGGGGAAACACCATATATTTT | CASSLVGGGGNTIYF | NA | TRBJ1-3 | NA | TRBV5-1
TGTGCCAGTAGGCTTGGCGGGAGGGCCCGAACCGGGGAGCTGTTTTTT | CASRLGGRARTGELFF | TRBD2 | TRBJ2-2 | NA | TRBV19
TGCGCCAGCAGCTTCATATACGGCTCTGGGGCCAACGTCCTGACTTTC | CASSFIYGSGANVLTF | NA | TRBJ2-6 | medium-sized | TRBV5-1
TGCGCCAGCAGCCAAGCATTCGCAGGGGCAACAGATACGCAGTATTTT | CASSQAFAGATDTQYF | NA | TRBJ2-3 | NA | TRBV4-3
TGTGCCAGCAGCTTAGTCCCAGGGCCCTCTAACTATGGCTACACCTTC | CASSLVPGPSNYGYTF | NA | TRBJ1-2 | few | TRBV11-2
TGCGCCAGCAGCCAAGATCCCCGTGGGGGCGCTAAAGAGACCCAGTACTTC | CASSQDPRGGAKETQYF | NA | TRBJ2-5 | NA | TRBV4-3
TGTGCCAGCAGCCCTTTAGCCTCTGGAGGATCCTACGAGCAGTACTTC | CASSPLASGGSYEQYF | NA | TRBJ2-7 | NA | TRBV2
TGCGCCAGCAGCTTGGTCCCCGGGAGTGGGGCGAAAGAGACCCAGTACTTC | CASSLVPGSGAKETQYF | NA | TRBJ2-5 | NA | TRBV5-1
TGTGCCAGCAGTTTAAAGGTACAGGGGGAAGAAAAACTGTTTTTT | CASSLKVQGEEKLFF | TRBD1 | TRBJ1-4 | few | TRBV28
TGTGCCAGCAGTTCCGGACTAGCGGGCGGCACAGATACGCAGTATTTT | CASSSGLAGGTDTQYF | TRBD2 | TRBJ2-3 | NA | TRBV11-1
TGCGCCAGCAGCCCGCAGGACACCGGGGAGCTGTTTTTT | CASSPQDTGELFF | NA | TRBJ2-2 | NA | TRBV5-1
TGTGCCAGCAGCCGGCAAAGGGAGGAGACCCAGTACTTC | CASSRQREETQYF | NA | TRBJ2-5 | NA | TRBV27
TGCGCCAGCAGCCGAAATCAGGGACTAACGAACACCGGGGAGCTGTTTTTT | CASSRNQGLTNTGELFF | TRBD2 | TRBJ2-2 | NA | TRBV5-1
TGCGCCAGCAGCTTGGGACAGGGGGCGGATAGGCAGTTCTTC | CASSLGQGADRQFF | TRBD1 | TRBJ2-1 | NA | TRBV5-1
TGCGCCAGCAGCCCCGGACAGGGAAAATATCAGCCCCAGCATTTT | CASSPGQGKYQPQHF | TRBD1 | TRBJ1-5 | NA | TRBV5-1
TGTGCCAGCGCCCGGACCCCGACAGCGCTAAATGAAAAACTGTTTTTT | CASARTPTALNEKLFF | NA | TRBJ1-4 | NA | TRBV27
TGTGCCAGCAGCGTCGGTGGGACTAGCGCAGGTGTAAAGACCCAGTACTTC | CASSVGGTSAGVKTQYF | TRBD2 | TRBJ2-5 | NA | TRBV9
TGTGCCAGCAGTTACTTAGCTAGCGGGATGTACAATGAGCAGTTCTTC | CASSYLASGMYNEQFF | TRBD2 | TRBJ2-1 | NA | TRBV6-6
TGTGCCAGCAGGTCACAGGGGGAGAATGGGGCCAACGTCCTGACTTTC | CASRSQGENGANVLTF | NA | TRBJ2-6 | NA | TRBV12-1
TGTGCCAGCTCAATACTCTTACCAGGAAAGACCTATGGCTACACCTTC | CASSILLPGKTYGYTF | NA | TRBJ1-2 | NA | TRBV5-4
TGCGCCAGCAGCTTGAGGCTAGCGGGGTCGAAGAACTACGAGCAGTACTTC | CASSLRLAGSKNYEQYF | TRBD2 | TRBJ2-7 | NA | TRBV5-1
TGTGCCAGCAGCCCCGGCGGCGGGAGAAACACAGATACGCAGTATTTT | CASSPGGGRNTDTQYF | TRBD2 | TRBJ2-3 | NA | TRBV4-2
TGCGCCAGCAGGCTCCGGCCGACTAGCGGGTCGTACAATGAGCAGTTCTTC | CASRLRPTSGSYNEQFF | TRBD2 | TRBJ2-1 | NA | TRBV4-1
TGTGCCAGCTCACGTGGGCAGGGAGGTATTAATAGCAATGAGCAGTTCTTC | CASSRGQGGINSNEQFF | NA | TRBJ2-1 | NA | TRBV18
TGTGCCAGCAGTTTAAAGTTTAATAGGCCAGCCACAGGGGACCGCTACGAGCAGTACTTC | CASSLKFNRPATGDRYEQYF | TRBD1 | TRBJ2-7 | NA | TRBV27
TGTGCCAGCAGTCCGAGCGGGAGAAACATTCAGTACTTC | CASSPSGRNIQYF | TRBD2 | TRBJ2-4 | once | TRBV5-6
TGTGCCAGCTCACCAGCTAGCGGGGCATACAATGAGCAGTTCTTC | CASSPASGAYNEQFF | TRBD2 | TRBJ2-1 | NA | TRBV18
TGTGCCAGCACGAACGGGGTCGATGAGCAGTTCTTC | CASTNGVDEQFF | NA | TRBJ2-1 | NA | TRBV16
TGTGCCAGTGAGTCAGGGGCCGCCGCCTATGGCTACACCTTC | CASESGAAAYGYTF | NA | TRBJ1-2 | NA | TRBV19
TGTGCCAGCAGCCCAACCAGGGGCGAGCAGTACTTC | CASSPTRGEQYF | NA | TRBJ2-7 | NA | TRBV7-2
TGTGCCAGCAGCTTCTCGAGGTTAAGGAGACCCACTGAAGCTTTCTTT | CASSFSRLRRPTEAFF | NA | TRBJ1-1 | NA | TRBV5-8
TGTGCCAGCAGCGTGGGTCTAGTTCCCGAGGGGTACTTC | CASSVGLVPEGYF | NA | TRBJ2-7 | NA | TRBV7-2
TGTGCCAGCAGCCCCTATGGGGGGAGAGGCGGGGAGCTGTTTTTT | CASSPYGGRGGELFF | NA | TRBJ2-2 | NA | TRBV7-3
TGCGCCAGCAGCGTCGCCGGGACAGGGGCGAATGGCTACACCTTC | CASSVAGTGANGYTF | TRBD1 | TRBJ1-2 | NA | TRBV5-1
TGTGCCAGCAGCTTAGCCTCGGGGGGCGCTACCTACGAGCAGTACTTC | CASSLASGGATYEQYF | NA | TRBJ2-7 | NA | TRBV7-2
TGTGCCAGCAGCCGTGACAGGGTCTCCTACGAGCAGTACTTC | CASSRDRVSYEQYF | TRBD1 | TRBJ2-7 | NA | TRBV28
TGTGCCAGCAGCTTAACGGGGAATGAGCAGTTCTTC | CASSLTGNEQFF | NA | TRBJ2-1 | few | TRBV7-2
TGTGCCAGCATCGGGGTAGCCGGTCTAGCCAAAAACATTCAGTACTTC | CASIGVAGLAKNIQYF | NA | TRBJ2-4 | NA | TRBV6-6
TGTGCCAGCAGCCGCGGACAGGTTGAAAAACTGTTTTTT | CASSRGQVEKLFF | TRBD1 | TRBJ1-4 | NA | TRBV7-9
TGTGCCAGCAGCGGCCCCACGAGACAGGGCCACTATGGCTACACCTTC | CASSGPTRQGHYGYTF | TRBD1 | TRBJ1-2 | NA | TRBV9
TGTGCCAGCACCTTCCTGACTGAATATGGCTACACCTTC | CASTFLTEYGYTF | NA | TRBJ1-2 | NA | TRBV7-2
TGTGCCAGCAGCTCGGGACTCGACAATGAGCAGTTCTTC | CASSSGLDNEQFF | NA | TRBJ2-1 | NA | TRBV7-8
TGTGCCACCAGCCTCGGACTAGCGGGAAATCACCACGAGCAGTACTTC | CATSLGLAGNHHEQYF | TRBD2 | TRBJ2-7 | NA | TRBV15